This TCR beta chain was sequenced during a study of cytotoxic CD8 clonotypes in ibrutinib-treated CLL. Here immunoSEQ multiplex PCR was the method, and the copy in TCRdb shows in-frame clones only, minus some. The data contain approximately 330,000 clones, almost 80% of them seen just once; the ten biggest clones take up roughly 7%. The CDR3 loop spans 13 amino acids. Deletions cut 4 bases from V and 3 bases from J, with 9 bases between. The V gene's germline CDR1 is PRHDT and CDR2 FYEKMQ (reference sequence). Whole-study findings and limits: Clonality (at baseline) was higher than in age-matched healthy donors and tracked circulating CD8+ T-cell counts.

Of note for this clone: As yet, its antigen is unknown.

The specimen was PBMCs, collected before ibrutinib treatment. The rearrangement uses TRBV13 and TRBJ2-5; weak D call: TRBD1 (5 bases). This TCR came from a human donor with chronic lymphocytic leukemia. Here the CDR3 DNA reads TGTGCCAGCAGCTCAGACAGAAAAGAGACCCAGTACTTC. It yields the protein CASSSDRKETQYF.